The 22 T cell receptor beta chains presented below share a single source sample, sequenced in a study of monozygotic twins with inflammatory bowel disease. TCRdb re-called the 5' RACE reads; one entry per CDR3 protein, DNA not given. Its table lists 330,000 or so distinct CDR3 sequences. The sequenced sample was blood. These receptors were obtained from a human donor with ulcerative colitis or Crohn's disease, or a healthy co-twin of an affected twin (not recorded which).

The rearrangement uses TRBV7-2 and TRBJ1-3; TCRdb calls TRBD1, which cannot be checked without DNA. Germline assignment: CDR1 SGHTA and CDR2 FQGNSA. This CDR3 contains 15 residues. The CDR3 reads CASSIDSGTGNTIYF.

This chain links TRBV5-1 with TRBJ2-7; the TCRdb call, TRBD2, lacks DNA for checking. This CDR3 contains 14 residues. Per the germline V gene, CDR1 is SGHRS and CDR2 is YFSETQ. CDR3: CASRQERFSYEQYF.

V and J are TRBV7-3 and TRBJ2-1; TCRdb lists TRBD1, though no DNA is available to test this call. There are 16 residues in the CDR3. Germline CDR1 reads SGHTA; CDR2 reads FQGTGA. CDR3 sequence reads: CASSLVPGTDVNEQFF.

Here the CDR3 reads CASSGGTGASGYTF. V is TRBV7-8 and J is TRBJ1-2; TCRdb lists TRBD1, though no DNA is available to test this call. Looked up from germline, CDR1 is SGHVS and CDR2 is FQNEAQ. The CDR3 totals 14 residues.

The chain employs TRBV11-2 and TRBJ2-5; no DNA is available, so the TRBD1 call from TCRdb remains unchecked. The CDR3 totals 15 residues. CDR1 is SGHAT, CDR2 FQNNGV, per germline. CDR3 sequence: CASSSIQGESETQYF.

This chain links TRBV12-3 or TRBV12-4 with TRBJ1-3. This CDR3 has 15 amino acids. The CDR3: CASRWGFNSGNTIYF.

This rearrangement joins TRBV11-2 to TRBJ2-7; there is no DNA to check the TCRdb D call of TRBD1. The CDR3 has 17 amino acids. The V gene's germline CDR1 is SGHAT and CDR2 FQNNGV. CDR3 in amino acids: CASSPGGTGHYSYEQYF.

The chain is built from TRBV7-2 and TRBJ2-7; TCRdb designates TRBD1, a call that cannot be tested without DNA. CDR1 is SGHTA, CDR2 FQGNSA, per germline. This CDR3 is built from 15 residues. CDR3 residues: CASSLGLGPSYEQYF.

This sequence joins TRBV20-1 and TRBJ2-7; checking the TCRdb D call of TRBD1 is not possible without DNA. In germline, CDR1 is DFQATT, CDR2 SNEGSKA (reference sequence). This CDR3 region has 14 residues. The chain's CDR3 is CSAGDEGYVNEQYF.

The chain uses TRBV5-1 and TRBJ1-2; TCRdb selects TRBD1, and the lack of DNA leaves this call unchecked. The CDR3 is 15 amino acids. Germline CDR1 is SGHRS and CDR2 is YFSETQ. The CDR3 loop is CASSRDRLQNYGYTF.

The rearrangement uses TRBV18 and TRBJ2-7. Germline values: CDR1 KGHSH, CDR2 LQKENI. This CDR3 region has 13 residues. This chain's CDR3 is CASSPAGVDEQYF.

The chain links TRBV20-1 to TRBJ2-7; the D gene TCRdb calls, TRBD1, cannot be checked with no DNA. Looked up from germline, CDR1 is DFQATT and CDR2 is SNEGSKA (reference sequence). CDR3 length: 16 residues. CDR3 sequence: CSARDWGSAFSGEQYF.

The CDR3 sequence: CASSEHPERYNEQFF. The J gene is TRBJ2-1, the V gene TRBV5-1; the D call of TRBD1 rests on TCRdb alone, since no DNA is present to check it. The CDR3 length is 15 residues. Germline lookup yields CDR1 SGHRS and CDR2 YFSETQ.

The chain carries TRBV7-6 and TRBJ2-7; the TCRdb D gene call, TRBD1, has no DNA to confirm it. Germline CDR1 and CDR2: SGHVS and FNYEAQ. This CDR3 spans 15 amino acids. CDR3 sequence: CASSLSQGASYEQYF. The variable domain in full, completed from reference TRBV7-6 and TRBJ2-7, reads GAGVSQSPRYKVTKRGQDVALRCDPISGHVSLYWYRQALGQGPEFLTYFNYEAQQDKSGLPNDRFSAERPEGSISTLTIQRTEQRDSAMYRCASSLSQGASYEQYFGPGTRLTVT.

V is TRBV7-2 and J is TRBJ1-1. In germline, CDR1 is SGHTA, CDR2 FQGNSA. The CDR3 is 13 amino acids. The CDR3 loop reads CASSSTSYTEAFF.

The chain joins TRBV5-1 to TRBJ2-7. CDR3 size: 14 residues. Germline V lookup: CDR1 SGHRS, CDR2 YFSETQ. CDR3 amino acids: CASSRGEFGYEQYF.

CDR3 sequence reads: CASSRPGQVPGELFF. The rearrangement joins TRBV28 to TRBJ2-2; TCRdb's D call, TRBD1, is unchecked because there is no DNA. This CDR3 has 15 residues. Germline V gene sequence: CDR1 MDHEN, CDR2 SYDVKM.

V usage is TRBV15 and J usage is TRBJ2-7; checking the TCRdb D call of TRBD1 is not possible without DNA. Germline CDR1 reads LNHNV; CDR2 reads YYDKDF (reference sequence). The CDR3 is made up of 16 amino acids. CDR3 amino acids: CATSPTWGTGVYEQYF.

The chain's CDR3 is CASNPSGGTLTGELFF. The rearrangement links TRBV12-3 or TRBV12-4 to TRBJ2-2; TCRdb gives TRBD2 as the D gene, but with no DNA this cannot be confirmed. This CDR3 has 16 residues.

The chain couples TRBV5-1 to TRBJ2-6; TCRdb selects TRBD2, and the lack of DNA leaves this call unchecked. Germline CDR1 and CDR2: SGHRS and YFSETQ. The CDR3 has 15 amino acids. The CDR3: CASSSTTSGANVLTF.

This rearrangement joins TRBV20-1 to TRBJ2-3; TCRdb's D call of TRBD1 is untestable without DNA. Germline V CDR1 and CDR2: DFQATT, SNEGSKA (reference sequence). This CDR3 region has 16 residues. The CDR3 spells CSANKGDGSGADTQYF.

This chain connects TRBV11-2 to TRBJ2-2; TCRdb reports TRBD1, a call that lacks DNA to check it against. The CDR3 covers 14 residues. Germline V CDR1 and CDR2: SGHAT, FQNNGV. CDR3: CASSSGPNTGELFF.